These 17 T cell receptor beta chains were all obtained from the same sample, sequenced in a study of blood T cell repertoires in COVID-19. TCRdb's table, derived via immunoSEQ multiplex PCR, lists solely in-frame clones and lacks some. The sample carries over 200,000 clones, roughly 86% recorded once. The sequenced material came from peripheral blood. These receptors came from a woman aged 45-59 years with acute or convalescent COVID-19.

V usage is TRBV7-8 and J usage is TRBJ1-2; D not certain. Germline V lookup: CDR1 SGHVS, CDR2 FQNEAQ. V was shortened by 2 bases and J by 6 bases, with 10 bases between the two germline ends. The CDR3 is 13 amino acids. CDR3 loop: CASSLSSRDGYTF. Written as DNA, the CDR3 is TGTGCCAGCAGCTTAAGCTCGAGGGATGGCTACACCTTC.

The chain's CDR3 is CASSYGQSNSPLHF. CDR3 nucleotides: TGTGCCAGCAGTTATGGGCAGAGTAATTCACCCCTCCACTTT. The J gene is TRBJ1-6, the V gene TRBV6-1, with unresolved D. The CDR3 loop spans 14 amino acids. The germline V and J ends were trimmed by 5 bases and 6 bases, with 11 bases remaining between them. Germline V CDR1 and CDR2: MNHNS, SASEGT.

A single count supports this clone. This rearrangement joins TRBV5-6 to TRBJ2-7; the D is unclear. The germline gives CDR1 SGHDT, CDR2 YYEEEE. This CDR3 has 14 residues. The V and J ends lost 0 bases and 0 bases respectively, with 7 bases between them. CDR3 nucleotides: TGTGCCAGCAGCTTGGACCCGAGCTCCTACGAGCAGTACTTC. Protein: CASSLDPSSYEQYF.

The chain has TRBV12-3 or TRBV12-4 and TRBJ1-1, with D perhaps TRBD1 (5 bases). CDR3 length equals 13 residues. V was shortened by 4 bases and J by 8 bases, with 14 bases between the two germline ends. CDR3 nucleotides: TGTGCCAGCAGTTACGGGGGGGTTATCGAAGCTTTCTTT. Residues: CASSYGGVIEAFF.

The chain recombines TRBV9 with TRBJ2-1, with TRBD2 identical over 7 bases. The germline V gene encodes CDR1 SGDLS and CDR2 YYNGEE. The CDR3 contains 14 residues. V dropped 4 bases and J dropped 4; count of bases not matched to a gene: 5. CDR3: CASSPGLVYNEQFF. The CDR3 nucleotides are TGTGCCAGCAGCCCAGGACTAGTATACAATGAGCAGTTCTTC.

V gene TRBV6-1 combines with J gene TRBJ1-1, with D perhaps matching TRBD1 (6 bases). The germline gives CDR1 MNHNS, CDR2 SASEGT. The CDR3 has 14 residues. The V gene lost 2 bases and the J gene lost 5 bases, with 12 bases spanning the gap. CDR3 in DNA: TGTGCCAGCAGTGAACTGGGGGCAGGGACTGAAGCTTTCTTT. Its translation: CASSELGAGTEAFF.

Here the CDR3 DNA reads TGTGCCAGCAAGACAGGGGGCGCGGATACGCAGTATTTT. Protein: CASKTGGADTQYF. The chain recombines TRBV6-5 with TRBJ2-3; 10 nucleotides match TRBD1. Germline loops: CDR1 MNHEY, CDR2 SVGAGI. V shed 7 bases and J 6 bases; nucleotides not matched to a gene: 4. The CDR3 length is 13 residues.

The gene calls are TRBV4-3 and TRBJ1-2; TRBD1 matches at 8 bases. The germline V gene has CDR1 LGHNA and CDR2 YSLEER. V dropped 4 bases and J dropped 2; count of bases not matched to a gene: 6. The CDR3 is made up of 15 amino acids. The DNA of the CDR3 is TGCGCCAGCAGCCGCCGAAGACAGGGGAACTATGGCTACACCTTC. It specifies CASSRRRQGNYGYTF.

The genes are TRBV10-3 and TRBJ1-2; no definite D call. Deletions cut 8 bases from V and 4 bases from J, with 14 bases between. Per the germline V gene, CDR1 is ENHRY and CDR2 is SYGVKD. The CDR3 has 13 amino acids. The CDR3 loop is CAIPAGLGYGYTF. CDR3 nucleotides: TGTGCCATCCCGGCGGGGTTGGGCTATGGCTACACCTTC.

The chain carries TRBV21-1 and TRBJ2-2; the table's D call, TRBD1, was not checked against the DNA. TRBV21-1 is classified as a pseudogene. CDR3 length: 16 amino acids. CDR3: CASSRGTGEATGELFF. The CDR3 DNA sequence: TGTGCCAGCAGCAGAGGGACAGGGGAGGCCACCGGGGAGCTGTTTTTT.

This chain uses TRBV28 with TRBJ2-7; 13 nucleotides line up with TRBD2. With 5 bases clipped from V and 5 bases from J, the junction kept 9 bases outside the gene matches. CDR1 and CDR2 (germline): MDHEN, SYDVKM. The CDR3 is made up of 16 amino acids. The CDR3 DNA is TGTGCCAGCAGTGGACTAGCGGGAGTTAGATGGGACGAGCAGTACTTC. Amino acids: CASSGLAGVRWDEQYF.

As to this clone: Other DNA variants within this sample encode the same CDR3. The rearrangement links TRBV7-2 to TRBJ2-5; perhaps TRBD2 as D (6 bases). The V end was cut by 2 bases, the J end by 2 bases, with 9 bases between. CDR1 SGHTA and CDR2 FQGNSA come from the germline V gene. CDR3 length: 14 amino acids. CDR3 bases: TGTGCCAGCAGCTTATTGGGGGGACAAGAGACCCAGTACTTC. The encoded protein is CASSLLGGQETQYF.

The J gene is TRBJ1-5, the V gene TRBV7-9, with 7 bases lining up with TRBD1. V shed 5 bases, J shed 6 bases, and the junction held 13 bases outside the gene matches. CDR1 is SEHNR, CDR2 FQNEAQ, per germline (reference sequence). CDR3 length: 16 residues. The CDR3: CASSPLRTGPGQPQHF. The CDR3 DNA follows: TGTGCCAGCAGCCCACTACGGACAGGCCCAGGTCAGCCCCAGCATTTT. Full variable domain (missing parts from reference TRBV7-9 and TRBJ1-5): DTGVSQNPRHKITKRGQNVTFRCDPISEHNRLYWYRQTLGQGPEFLTYFQNEAQLEKSRLLSDRFSAERPKGSFSTLEIQRTEQGDSAMYLCASSPLRTGPGQPQHFGDGTRLSIL.

The rearrangement links TRBV28 to TRBJ2-1; tentative D call: TRBD1 (7 bases). CDR3 length: 15 amino acids. Between the trimmed V and J ends, which lost 6 bases and 5 bases, there was a span of 17 bases. The germline gives CDR1 MDHEN, CDR2 SYDVKM. CDR3 protein: CASRPGGQRNNEQFF. The CDR3 nucleotides read TGTGCCAGCAGACCCGGGGGACAGCGAAACAATGAGCAGTTCTTC.

This chain links TRBV27 with TRBJ2-7, with D possibly matching TRBD1 (6 bases). The length of the CDR3 is 14 residues. The germline V gene encodes CDR1 MNHEY and CDR2 SMNVEV (reference sequence). V lost 7 bases to trimming and J lost 1 base, with 14 bases between them. CDR3 amino acids: CASNPLGASYEQYF. The CDR3 nucleotides are TGTGCCAGCAACCCCCTGGGGGCTTCCTACGAGCAGTACTTC.

The chain carries TRBV24-1 and TRBJ2-5, with D possibly matching TRBD1 (6 bases). Germline V gives CDR1 KGHDR, CDR2 SFDVKD. V was cut by 4 bases and J by 5 bases, with 13 bases left in between. There are 14 residues in the CDR3. In DNA form, the CDR3 reads TGTGCCACCAGTGAACATGGGACATCTGAGACCCAGTACTTC. Its protein product is CATSEHGTSETQYF.

The chain carries TRBV30 and TRBJ1-5; D ambiguous. This CDR3 region has 13 residues. The germline V and J ends were trimmed by 4 bases and 6 bases, with 13 bases remaining between them. In germline, CDR1 is GTSNPN, CDR2 SVGIG (reference sequence). CDR3 DNA sequence: TGTGCCTGGAATGGAGGGCTGGGTCAGCCCCAGCATTTT. Encoded protein: CAWNGGLGQPQHF.